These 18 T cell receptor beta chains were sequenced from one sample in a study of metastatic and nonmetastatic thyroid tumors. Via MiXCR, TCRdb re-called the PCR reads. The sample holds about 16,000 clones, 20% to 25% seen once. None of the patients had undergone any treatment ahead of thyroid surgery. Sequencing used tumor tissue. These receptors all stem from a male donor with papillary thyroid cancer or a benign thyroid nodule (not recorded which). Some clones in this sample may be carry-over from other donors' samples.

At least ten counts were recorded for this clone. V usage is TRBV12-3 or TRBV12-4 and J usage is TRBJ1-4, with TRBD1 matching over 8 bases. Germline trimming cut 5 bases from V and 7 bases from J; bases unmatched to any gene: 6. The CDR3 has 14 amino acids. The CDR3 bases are TGTGCCAGCAGTCCGCGACAGGGGACTGAAAAACTGTTTTTT. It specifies CASSPRQGTEKLFF.

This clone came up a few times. CDR3 bases: TGTGCCAGCAGTTTTTCAGGGAGAAACACTGAAGCTTTCTTT. Its protein is CASSFSGRNTEAFF. The chain carries TRBV27 and TRBJ1-1; D possibly corresponds to TRBD1 (5 bases). V was shortened by 3 bases and J by 2 bases, with 10 bases between the two germline ends. Per germline, CDR1 MNHEY and CDR2 SMNVEV (reference sequence). The CDR3 runs 14 residues.

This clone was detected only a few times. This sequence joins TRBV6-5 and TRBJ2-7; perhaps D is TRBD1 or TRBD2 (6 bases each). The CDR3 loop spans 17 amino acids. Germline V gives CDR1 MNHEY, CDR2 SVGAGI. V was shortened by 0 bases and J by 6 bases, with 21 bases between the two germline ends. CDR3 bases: TGTGCCAGCAGTTACTCTATGGGTACAGGGACTCTCAGCGAGCAGTACTTC. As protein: CASSYSMGTGTLSEQYF.

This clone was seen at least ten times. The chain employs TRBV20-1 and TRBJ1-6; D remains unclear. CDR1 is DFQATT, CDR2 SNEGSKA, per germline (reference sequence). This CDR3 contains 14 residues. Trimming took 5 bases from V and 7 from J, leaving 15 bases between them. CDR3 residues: CSAPVGSTNSPLHF. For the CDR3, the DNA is TGCAGTGCTCCGGTCGGCAGTACAAATTCACCCCTCCACTTT.

The DNA for the CDR3 is TGTGCCAGCAGTCTAGGAGGGTACGAGCAGTACTTC. Translated: CASSLGGYEQYF. The V and J genes are TRBV27 and TRBJ2-7, with a possible D match to TRBD2 (6 bases). Trimming took off 5 bases at V and 4 bases at J, with 9 bases between the two ends. From germline, CDR1 is MNHEY and CDR2 SMNVEV (reference sequence). CDR3 length: 12 amino acids.

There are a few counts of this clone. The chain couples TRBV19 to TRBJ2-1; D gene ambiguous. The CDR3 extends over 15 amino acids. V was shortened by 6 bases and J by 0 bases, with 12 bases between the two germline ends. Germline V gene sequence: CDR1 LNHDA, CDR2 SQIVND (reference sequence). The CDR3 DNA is TGTGCCAGTAGGGCGCCCCGGAGCTCCTACAATGAGCAGTTCTTC. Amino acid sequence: CASRAPRSSYNEQFF. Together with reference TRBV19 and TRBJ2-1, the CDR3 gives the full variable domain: DGGITQSPKYLFRKEGQNVTLSCEQNLNHDAMYWYRQDPGQGLRLIYYSQIVNDFQKGDIAEGYSVSREKKESFPLTVTSAQKNPTAFYLCASRAPRSSYNEQFFGPGTRLTVL.

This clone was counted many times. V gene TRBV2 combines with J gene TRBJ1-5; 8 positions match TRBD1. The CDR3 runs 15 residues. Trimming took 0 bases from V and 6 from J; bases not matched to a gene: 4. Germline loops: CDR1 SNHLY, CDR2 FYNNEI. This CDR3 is CASSEATGDRQPQHF. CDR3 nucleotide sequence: TGTGCCAGCAGTGAAGCGACAGGGGATCGTCAGCCCCAGCATTTT.

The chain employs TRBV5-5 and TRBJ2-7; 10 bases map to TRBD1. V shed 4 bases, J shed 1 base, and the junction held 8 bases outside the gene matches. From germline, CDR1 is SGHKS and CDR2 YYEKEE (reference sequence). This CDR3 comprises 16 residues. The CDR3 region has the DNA TGTGCCAGCAGCCCGAGACAGGGGGCGATATCCTACGAGCAGTACTTC. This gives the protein CASSPRQGAISYEQYF.

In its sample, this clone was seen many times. The CDR3 nucleotides are TGTGCCATCAGTGAGTCTGGAAACACCATATATTTT. Residues: CAISESGNTIYF. The chain employs TRBV10-3 and TRBJ1-3, with D unclear. CDR1 ENHRY and CDR2 SYGVKD come from the germline V gene. There are 12 residues in the CDR3. V lost 0 bases and J lost 3, with 0 bases in between.

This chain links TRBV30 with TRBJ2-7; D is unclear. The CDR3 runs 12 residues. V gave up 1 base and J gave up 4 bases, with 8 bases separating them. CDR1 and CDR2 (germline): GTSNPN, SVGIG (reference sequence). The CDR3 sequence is CAWSASLYEQYF. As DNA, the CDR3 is TGTGCCTGGAGTGCCTCACTTTACGAGCAGTACTTC.

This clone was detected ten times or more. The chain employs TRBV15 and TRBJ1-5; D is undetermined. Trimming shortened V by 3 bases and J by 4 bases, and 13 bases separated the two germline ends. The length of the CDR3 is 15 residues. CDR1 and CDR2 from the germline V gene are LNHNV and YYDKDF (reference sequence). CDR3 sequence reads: CATSSSGPFNQPQHF. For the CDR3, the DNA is TGTGCCACCAGCAGTTCCGGGCCCTTTAATCAGCCCCAGCATTTT.

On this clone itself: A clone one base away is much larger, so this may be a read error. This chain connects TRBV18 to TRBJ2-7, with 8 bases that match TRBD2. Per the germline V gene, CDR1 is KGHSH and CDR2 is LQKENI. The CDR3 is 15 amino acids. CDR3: CASLPRLAGDYEQYF. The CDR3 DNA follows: TGTGCCAGCTTACCACGGCTAGCGGGCGACTACGAGCAGTACTTC.

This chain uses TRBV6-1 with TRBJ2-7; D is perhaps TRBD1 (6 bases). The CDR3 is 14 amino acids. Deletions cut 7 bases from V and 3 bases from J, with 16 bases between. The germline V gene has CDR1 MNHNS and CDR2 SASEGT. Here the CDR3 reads CASTWGPENYEQYF. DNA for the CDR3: TGTGCCAGCACTTGGGGGCCAGAGAACTACGAGCAGTACTTC.

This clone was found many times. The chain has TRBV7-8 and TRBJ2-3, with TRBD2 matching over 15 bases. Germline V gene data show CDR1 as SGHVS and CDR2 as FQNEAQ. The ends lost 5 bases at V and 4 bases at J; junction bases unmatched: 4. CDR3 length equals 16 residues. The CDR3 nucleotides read TGTGCCAGCAGCACCGGACTAGCGGGAGGGTCAGATACGCAGTATTTT. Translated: CASSTGLAGGSDTQYF.

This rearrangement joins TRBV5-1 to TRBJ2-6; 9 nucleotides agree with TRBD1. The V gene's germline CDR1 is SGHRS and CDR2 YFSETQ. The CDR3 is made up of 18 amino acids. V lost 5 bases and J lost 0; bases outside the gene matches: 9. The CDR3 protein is CASREGQGLASGANVLTF. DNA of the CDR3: TGCGCCAGCAGAGAAGGACAGGGGCTCGCCTCTGGGGCCAACGTCCTGACTTTC.

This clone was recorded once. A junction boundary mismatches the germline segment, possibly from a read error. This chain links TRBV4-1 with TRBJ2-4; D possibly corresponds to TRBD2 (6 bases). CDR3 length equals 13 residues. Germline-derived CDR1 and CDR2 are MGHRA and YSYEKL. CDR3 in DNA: TGCGCGCGGAGGGAGAGTCGCTGGGCGGATTCGTTCTTC. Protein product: CARRESRWADSFF.

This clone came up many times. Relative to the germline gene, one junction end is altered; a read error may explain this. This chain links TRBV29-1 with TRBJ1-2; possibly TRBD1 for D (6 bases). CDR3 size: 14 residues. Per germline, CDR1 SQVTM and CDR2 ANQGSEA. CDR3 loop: CSVEDSEYREGGAF. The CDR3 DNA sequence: TGCAGCGTTGAAGATTCCGAATACAGGGAAGGTGGAGCCTTC.

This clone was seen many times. Here the CDR3 DNA reads TGCAGTGCTAGAGATCGCGGTAGGGGCCCGAATCAGCCCCAGCATTTT. The encoded protein is CSARDRGRGPNQPQHF. The rearrangement joins TRBV20-1 to TRBJ1-5; tentatively, D is TRBD1 (5 bases). The V gene lost 0 bases and the J gene lost 4 bases, with 16 bases spanning the gap. Germline V CDR1 and CDR2: DFQATT, SNEGSKA (reference sequence). The CDR3 is made up of 16 amino acids.